The rows below give T cell receptor beta chains drawn from one sample of a study of blood T cell repertoires in COVID-19. The data were produced by immunoSEQ multiplex PCR, yet TCRdb's version contains in-frame clones alone and is incomplete. The data contain under 300,000 clones, approximately 84% of them seen just once; the ten biggest clones take up roughly 6.7%. The specimen sequenced was PBMCs or T cells enriched from blood (not recorded which). These receptors all come from a woman aged 45-65 years who had been exposed to COVID-19. The CDR3 runs from the conserved cysteine through the conserved F or W. The D gene is left open where the match is weak. A row's size may be missing; if present it is once, few, many or a size class.

clone_size	j_call	v_call	d_call	cdr3_aa	cdr3_nt
-	TRBJ1-5	TRBV15	-	CATSSREHQPQHF	TGTGCCACCAGCTCGAGGGAACATCAGCCCCAGCATTTT
-	TRBJ2-7	TRBV2	-	CASSEEGAAAYEQYF	TGTGCCAGCAGTGAAGAAGGGGCCGCCGCCTACGAGCAGTACTTC
few	TRBJ2-1	TRBV7-9	-	CASSFGGSDNEQFF	TGTGCCAGCAGCTTTGGCGGGTCCGACAATGAGCAGTTCTTC
-	TRBJ1-2	TRBV3-1/TRBV3-2	TRBD1	CASRKQGSLGYGYTF	TGTGCCAGCAGAAAACAGGGGAGCCTAGGATATGGCTACACCTTC
once	TRBJ2-5	TRBV12-5	TRBD1	CASGLGSGTFLGGKETQYF	TGTGCTAGTGGTTTGGGGTCAGGGACGTTCCTAGGGGGCAAAGAGACCCAGTACTTC
-	TRBJ1-2	TRBV5-4	TRBD1	CASSPDREPLNYGYTF	TGTGCCAGCAGCCCAGACAGGGAACCCCTCAACTATGGCTACACCTTC
-	TRBJ2-1	TRBV19	TRBD1	CASTLTGTGSSSYNEQFF	TGTGCCAGTACCTTAACCGGGACAGGTTCTAGCTCCTACAATGAGCAGTTCTTC
once	TRBJ2-3	TRBV19	-	CASSWREADTQYF	TGTGCCAGTAGTTGGAGGGAAGCAGATACGCAGTATTTT
few	TRBJ1-2	TRBV18	TRBD1	CASSAQGGNGYTF	TGTGCCAGCTCAGCACAGGGGGGGAATGGCTACACCTTC
-	TRBJ1-2	TRBV28	-	CASSYSGGYTF	TGTGCCAGCAGTTACAGCGGTGGCTACACCTTC
-	TRBJ2-1	TRBV13	-	CASSLWAGAPYNEQFF	TGTGCCAGCAGCTTATGGGCGGGGGCCCCCTACAATGAGCAGTTCTTC
-	TRBJ2-5	TRBV3-1/TRBV3-2	TRBD2	CASSLGSGGGRGQQETQYF	TGTGCCAGCAGCCTCGGTAGCGGGGGGGGACGAGGTCAGCAAGAGACCCAGTACTTC
-	TRBJ1-4	TRBV11-1	-	CASSLTAGANEKLFF	TGTGCCAGCAGCTTAACGGCAGGCGCGAATGAAAAACTGTTTTTT
-	TRBJ1-1	TRBV5-5	-	CASTSTTDNTEAFF	TGTGCCAGCACCTCGACGACAGACAACACTGAAGCTTTCTTT
-	TRBJ2-2	TRBV9	TRBD1	CASSVDRGKANTGELFF	TGTGCCAGCAGCGTAGACAGGGGGAAAGCGAACACCGGGGAGCTGTTTTTT
-	TRBJ2-1	TRBV7-6	TRBD2	CASSSESSLSGKVWNEQFF	TGTGCCAGCAGCTCCGAGTCCAGTTTAAGCGGGAAAGTTTGGAATGAGCAGTTCTTC
-	TRBJ2-1	TRBV10-3	TRBD2	CAIRTSGYYNEQFF	TGTGCCATCCGCACTAGCGGATACTACAATGAGCAGTTCTTC
-	TRBJ2-2	TRBV7-6	-	CASSPLLGTTGELFF	TGTGCCAGCAGCCCCTTACTAGGAACCACCGGGGAGCTGTTTTTT
-	TRBJ2-1	TRBV19	TRBD2	CASSDSGGRYNEQFF	TGTGCCAGTAGTGATAGCGGGGGGAGATACAATGAGCAGTTCTTC
-	TRBJ1-1	TRBV2	TRBD1	CASRTGGGNTEAFF	TGTGCCAGCAGGACAGGGGGCGGGAACACTGAAGCTTTCTTT
-	TRBJ1-2	TRBV28	TRBD1	CASAGQVPDYTF	TGTGCCAGTGCGGGACAGGTGCCGGACTACACCTTC
-	TRBJ1-1	TRBV6-5	TRBD1	CASSSGGRESEAFF	TGTGCCAGCAGTTCAGGGGGCAGGGAAAGTGAAGCTTTCTTT
-	TRBJ1-3	TRBV19	TRBD1	CASNAGTVRNTIYF	TGTGCCAGTAACGCCGGGACAGTACGAAACACCATATATTTT
-	TRBJ1-6	TRBV18	TRBD1	CASSPTGGNSPLHF	TGTGCCAGCTCACCCACAGGGGGAAATTCACCCCTCCACTTT
-	TRBJ1-5	TRBV6-5	-	CASSYKGDQPQHF	TGTGCCAGCAGTTACAAAGGGGATCAGCCCCAGCATTTT
-	TRBJ2-7	TRBV7-9	-	CASSLALGTWNYYEQYF	TGTGCCAGCAGCTTAGCCTTAGGGACTTGGAATTACTACGAGCAGTACTTC
-	TRBJ1-1	TRBV10-2	-	CASRGGNGNTEAFF	TGCGCCAGCAGAGGGGGAAATGGGAACACTGAAGCTTTCTTT
-	TRBJ2-2	TRBV19	TRBD2	CASSSQLAGGYTGELFF	TGTGCCAGTAGTTCCCAACTAGCGGGGGGGTACACCGGGGAGCTGTTTTTT
-	TRBJ1-2	TRBV19	TRBD1	CASSSPAGTAAYGYTF	TGTGCCAGTAGTTCCCCCGCCGGGACAGCAGCCTATGGCTACACCTTC
once	TRBJ1-1	TRBV7-2	TRBD1	CASSLAGTAVRSFF	TGTGCCAGCAGCTTAGCCGGGACAGCAGTGAGGTCCTTCTTT
few	TRBJ1-2	TRBV2	TRBD1	CASTTDRGLRGYTF	TGTGCCAGCACGACAGACAGGGGGCTCAGGGGCTACACCTTC
once	TRBJ2-1	TRBV6-5	TRBD2	CASTSLGAGNEQFF	TGTGCCAGCACCTCTCTTGGAGCGGGGAATGAGCAGTTCTTC
-	TRBJ2-2	TRBV30	-	CAWSLRERRWTGELFF	TGTGCCTGGAGTCTCCGGGAACGGAGGTGGACCGGGGAGCTGTTTTTT
-	TRBJ1-3	TRBV5-8	-	CASSFLVVTGNTIYF	TGTGCCAGCAGCTTCCTCGTAGTAACTGGAAACACCATATATTTT
-	TRBJ2-7	TRBV6-5	-	CASSYGQGTSYEQYF	TGTGCCAGCAGTTATGGTCAGGGTACGTCCTACGAGCAGTACTTC
-	TRBJ2-1	TRBV12-3/TRBV12-4	-	CASRPGFYEQFF	TGTGCCAGCAGGCCCGGTTTCTATGAGCAGTTCTTC
few	TRBJ1-3	TRBV3-1/TRBV3-2	TRBD1	CASSRPTGGKTGNTIYF	TGTGCCAGCAGCAGACCGACAGGGGGCAAGACTGGAAACACCATATATTTT
-	TRBJ1-1	TRBV5-8	-	CASNLQTNTEAFF	TGTGCCAGCAATCTACAGACAAACACTGAAGCTTTCTTT
few	TRBJ1-2	TRBV19	-	CASTGPLNGYGYTF	TGTGCCAGTACTGGGCCTCTGAATGGCTATGGCTACACCTTC
-	TRBJ2-7	TRBV7-3	-	CASSLNGGPAYEQYF	TGTGCCAGCAGCTTAAACGGGGGGCCCGCCTACGAGCAGTACTTC
-	TRBJ2-5	TRBV10-2	-	CASSESTGTQYF	TGCGCCAGCAGTGAGTCGACGGGAACCCAGTACTTC
-	TRBJ1-6	TRBV7-2	-	CASSLQNNSPLHF	TGTGCCAGCAGCTTACAGAATAATTCACCCCTCCACTTT
-	TRBJ2-2	TRBV5-1	-	CASKLGIDRYTGELFF	TGCGCCAGCAAACTCGGGATTGACAGGTACACCGGGGAGCTGTTTTTT
-	TRBJ2-7	TRBV3-1/TRBV3-2	-	CASSPPGVLAEQYF	TGTGCCAGCAGCCCCCCCGGGGTTTTGGCCGAGCAGTACTTC
-	TRBJ2-3	TRBV11-2	-	CASSFGVAGTDTQYF	TGTGCCAGCAGCTTTGGGGTAGCGGGCACAGATACGCAGTATTTT
-	TRBJ2-1	TRBV19	TRBD1	CASSKGTGANEQFF	TGTGCCAGTAGTAAAGGGACAGGGGCCAATGAGCAGTTCTTC
-	TRBJ1-1	TRBV29-1	-	CSVEDGWGSEAFF	TGCAGCGTTGAAGATGGATGGGGCAGTGAAGCTTTCTTT
-	TRBJ1-1	TRBV12-3/TRBV12-4	-	CASSWGLFTEAFF	TGTGCCAGCAGTTGGGGACTGTTTACTGAAGCTTTCTTT
-	TRBJ1-2	TRBV19	TRBD1	CASSNRGPFGYTF	TGTGCCAGTAGTAACAGGGGGCCTTTTGGCTACACCTTC
-	TRBJ1-1	TRBV27	-	CASSSTFNTEAFF	TGTGCCAGCAGTTCAACTTTTAACACTGAAGCTTTCTTT
-	TRBJ1-3	TRBV18	TRBD1	CASSPPSGQGRTIYF	TGTGCCAGCTCACCACCGAGTGGACAGGGTCGAACCATATATTTT
-	TRBJ2-7	TRBV7-2	TRBD2	CASSSGLGYYEQYF	TGTGCCAGCAGCTCGGGACTAGGGTACTACGAGCAGTACTTC
-	TRBJ1-2	TRBV5-1	TRBD1	CASSFRGNNYGYTF	TGCGCCAGCAGCTTCAGGGGGAATAACTATGGCTACACCTTC
-	TRBJ2-1	TRBV5-1	-	CASSRLGGEGNEQFF	TGCGCCAGCAGCCGACTAGGGGGCGAGGGCAATGAGCAGTTCTTC
-	TRBJ1-1	TRBV13	-	CASSLVAAREAFF	TGTGCCAGCAGCTTAGTTGCGGCGCGGGAAGCTTTCTTT
-	TRBJ2-3	TRBV9	-	CASSPSPSGRGDTQYF	TGTGCCAGCAGCCCTTCTCCATCGGGGCGGGGCGATACGCAGTATTTT
once	TRBJ2-7	TRBV7-9	TRBD1	CASSQTSTGNAYEQYF	TGTGCCAGCAGCCAGACCTCGACAGGGAATGCCTACGAGCAGTACTTC
-	TRBJ2-5	TRBV5-5	TRBD2	CASSLAPREGTQYF	TGTGCCAGCAGCTTGGCTCCGCGGGAGGGGACCCAGTACTTC
-	TRBJ1-1	TRBV27	-	CASRSLNTEAFF	TGTGCCAGCAGGAGCCTGAACACTGAAGCTTTCTTT